The clone carrying this TCR beta chain was picked up a small number of times. Antigen specificity is unknown. Each sample yielded at least 6 million isolated PBMCs. For the second PCR, which ran for about 6 to 12 cycles, a sample-barcoded 5' primer and a J-beta primer mix were used. TCRdb recomputed calls from the 5' RACE reads with MiXCR, one row per CDR3 protein. This sample yields fewer than 2,000,000 distinct CDR3 sequences, of which roughly 43% are seen a single time; about 23% belongs to the top ten. V was clipped by 5 bases and J by 7 bases, with 11 bases between them. This CDR3 region has 11 residues. The V gene's germline CDR1 is DFQATT and CDR2 SNEGSKA (reference sequence). The data originate from a study of blood T cells in healthy people across ages. Whole-study findings and limits: Higher diversity and more naive CD4+ cells were features of long-lived donors, compared to aged donors.

The sample was blood. This sequence originates from a human donor in good health. The chain links TRBV20-1 to TRBJ1-2, with TRBD1 as a possible D gene (6 bases). The DNA for the CDR3 is TGCAGTGCTTTGGACAGATCTGGCTACACCTTC. It is translated as CSALDRSGYTF.